What follows are 8 T cell receptor beta chains derived from one specimen sequenced in a study of blood T cell repertoires in COVID-19. Assay: immunoSEQ multiplex PCR; the TCRdb copy retains only in-frame clones and omits some. The sample yields approximately 89,000 clones, roughly four fifths seen once. The sample consisted of peripheral blood. These receptors were taken from a human donor in a cohort sampled during active COVID-19.

CDR3: CASSLLGLHYGYTF. The CDR3 DNA sequence: TGTGCCAGCAGCTTGTTGGGACTGCACTATGGCTACACCTTC. The gene calls are TRBV5-8 and TRBJ1-2; TRBD1 is a possible D gene (5 bases). CDR1 is SGHTS, CDR2 YDEGEE, per germline. Trimming shortened V by 1 base and J by 3 bases, and 10 bases separated the two germline ends. The CDR3 extends over 14 amino acids. Drawing the rest from reference TRBV5-8 and TRBJ1-2, the complete variable domain is EAGVTQSPTHLIKTRGQQATLRCSPISGHTSVYWYQQALGLGLQFLLWYDEGEERNRGNFPPRFSGRQFPNYSSELNVNALELEDSALYLCASSLLGLHYGYTFGSGTRLTVV.

This clone occurred a few times. This chain connects TRBV7-2 to TRBJ2-3; TRBD2 aligns across 12 bases. CDR1 SGHTA and CDR2 FQGNSA come from the germline V gene. The V and J ends lost 2 bases and 5 bases, in that order; junction bases with no gene match: 11. This CDR3 region has 18 residues. The CDR3 reads CASSLTLAGGPPGDTQYF. The DNA for the CDR3 is TGTGCCAGCAGCTTAACCCTAGCGGGGGGGCCGCCGGGAGATACGCAGTATTTT.

A single count supports this clone. The CDR3 spells CASSLGTGGIPLHF. For the CDR3, the DNA is TGCGCCAGCAGCCTGGGGACAGGGGGCATACCCCTCCACTTT. The chain carries TRBV5-1 and TRBJ1-6, with TRBD1 identical over 12 bases. The V gene end was trimmed by 4 bases and the J gene end by 12 bases; junction bases not matched to a gene: 5. The CDR3 runs 14 residues. CDR1 is SGHRS, CDR2 YFSETQ, per germline. Filled out from reference TRBV5-1 and TRBJ1-6, the complete variable domain reads KAGVTQTPRYLIKTRGQQVTLSCSPISGHRSVSWYQQTPGQGLQFLFEYFSETQRNKGNFPGRFSGRQFSNSRSEMNVSTLELGDSALYLCASSLGTGGIPLHFGNGTRLTVT.

J is TRBJ1-2 and V is TRBV2, with 10 positions matching TRBD1. Germline CDR1 is SNHLY and CDR2 is FYNNEI. J lost 5 bases, V lost 7 bases, and 4 bases had no gene match. CDR3 length equals 13 residues. CDR3 region: CASTTGGFYGYTF. In DNA form, the CDR3 reads TGTGCCAGCACGACAGGGGGCTTTTATGGCTACACCTTC. The full variable domain, its missing parts supplied by reference TRBV2 and TRBJ1-2, is EPEVTQTPSHQVTQMGQEVILRCVPISNHLYFYWYRQILGQKVEFLVSFYNNEISEKSEIFDDQFSVERPDGSNFTLKIRSTKLEDSAMYFCASTTGGFYGYTFGSGTRLTVV.

As for this clone: Other DNA sequences in the sample encode the same CDR3. The chain joins TRBV30 to TRBJ1-5; a weak D match, TRBD1 (5 bases). This CDR3 region has 13 residues. The germline V and J ends were trimmed by 1 base and 4 bases, with 8 bases remaining between them. CDR1 and CDR2 from the germline V gene are GTSNPN and SVGIG (reference sequence). CDR3 DNA sequence: TGTGCCTGGAGTGGGGGGGGAAATCAGCCCCAGCATTTT. This codes for CAWSGGGNQPQHF.

V is TRBV5-1 and J is TRBJ1-4; D may be TRBD1 (5 bases). CDR1 and CDR2 from the germline V gene are SGHRS and YFSETQ. There are 15 residues in the CDR3. The V end was cut by 4 bases, the J end by 0 bases, with 10 bases between. CDR3 sequence: CASSPQGSTNEKLFF. The CDR3 coding sequence is TGCGCCAGCAGCCCTCAGGGATCAACTAATGAAAAACTGTTTTTT.

The chain recombines TRBV7-3 with TRBJ1-1, with a weak D call TRBD1 (5 bases). Germline values: CDR1 SGHTA, CDR2 FQGTGA. V was clipped by 6 bases and J by 0 bases, with 23 bases between them. The CDR3 has 18 residues. The CDR3 loop reads CASSPDGAVLPLNTEAFF. Written as DNA, the CDR3 is TGTGCCAGCAGTCCCGATGGGGCAGTACTACCCTTGAACACTGAAGCTTTCTTT.

To note about this clone: The CDR3 does not close with the conserved phenylalanine or tryptophan, likely indicating a read error. The DNA is omitted, as the CDR3 cannot be located on it reliably, and the CDR3 follows TCRdb's listing. The rearrangement uses TRBV7-2 and TRBJ1-1. Germline loops: CDR1 SGHTA, CDR2 FQGNSA. With termini counted, the CDR3 has 8 amino acids. This CDR3 is CAMEACCS.